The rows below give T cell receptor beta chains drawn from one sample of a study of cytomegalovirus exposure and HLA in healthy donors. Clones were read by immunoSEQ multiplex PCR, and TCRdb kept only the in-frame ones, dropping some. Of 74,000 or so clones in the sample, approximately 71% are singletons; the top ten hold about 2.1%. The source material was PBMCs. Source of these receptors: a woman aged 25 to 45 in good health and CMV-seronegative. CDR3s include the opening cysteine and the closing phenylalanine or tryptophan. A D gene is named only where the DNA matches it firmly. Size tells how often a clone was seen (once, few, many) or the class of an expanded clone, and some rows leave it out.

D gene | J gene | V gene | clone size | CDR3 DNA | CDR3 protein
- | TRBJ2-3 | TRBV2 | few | TGTGCCAGCAGTGAATTAGCGCCACTAAGCACAGATACGCAGTATTTT | CASSELAPLSTDTQYF
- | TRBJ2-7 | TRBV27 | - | TGTGCCAGCAGTTCTCAGGGATACGGCGAGCAGTACTTC | CASSSQGYGEQYF
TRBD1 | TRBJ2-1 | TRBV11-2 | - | TGTGCCAGCAGCTACACAGGGACAGGGGGCAATGAGCAGTTCTTC | CASSYTGTGGNEQFF
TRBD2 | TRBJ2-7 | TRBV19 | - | TGTGCCAGTAGAACCGGACTAGCGGGGGGAACACTCCTATACGAGCAGTACTTC | CASRTGLAGGTLLYEQYF
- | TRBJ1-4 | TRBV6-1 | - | TGTGCCAGCCGTTGGGGCAGAAATGAAAAACTGTTTTTT | CASRWGRNEKLFF
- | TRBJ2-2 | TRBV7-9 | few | TGTGCCAGCAGCTTTGGTAGGGGCACCGGGGAGCTGTTTTTT | CASSFGRGTGELFF
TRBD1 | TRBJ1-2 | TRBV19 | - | TGTGCCAGTAGTATAATGCCATCGGGACAGGGTTTCTATGGCTACACCTTC | CASSIMPSGQGFYGYTF
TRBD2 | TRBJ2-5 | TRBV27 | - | TGTGCCAGCAGTCCGGGACTAGCGGGGGGATGGACCCAGTACTTC | CASSPGLAGGWTQYF
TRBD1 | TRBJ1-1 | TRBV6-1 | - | TGTGCCAGCAGTGAAACAGGGGGCGAATACACTGAAGCTTTCTTT | CASSETGGEYTEAFF
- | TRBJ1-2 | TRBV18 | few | TGTGCCAGCTCCGAGGACCCAGGGGACGGGTATGGCTACACCTTC | CASSEDPGDGYGYTF
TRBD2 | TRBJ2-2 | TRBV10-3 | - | TGTGCCATCAGTGGGGTAGCGGGGGGCGACGGGGAGCTGTTTTTT | CAISGVAGGDGELFF
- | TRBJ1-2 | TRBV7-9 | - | TGTGCCAGCAGCATACAGGCTAACTATGGCTACACCTTC | CASSIQANYGYTF
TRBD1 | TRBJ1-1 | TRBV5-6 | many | TGTGCCAGCAGCTTGGCAGACAGGGTTGAAGCTTTCTTT | CASSLADRVEAFF
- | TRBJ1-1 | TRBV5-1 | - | TGCGCCAGCAGTAGGGGAGGGAACACTGAAGCTTTCTTT | CASSRGGNTEAFF
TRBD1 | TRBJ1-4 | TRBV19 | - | TGTGCCAGTTCCGGGGGGGGGACAGCCGACACCAAACTGTTTTTT | CASSGGGTADTKLFF
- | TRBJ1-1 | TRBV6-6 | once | TGTGCCAGCTTCCCCGGAGCTAGACCTTGGGAGGAAGCTTTCTTT | CASFPGARPWEEAFF
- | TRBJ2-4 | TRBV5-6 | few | TGTGCCAGCAGCGCTCTCTTACTAGCCAAAAACATTCAGTACTTC | CASSALLLAKNIQYF
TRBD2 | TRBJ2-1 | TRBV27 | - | TGTGCCAGCAGTTTAAGACTAGCGGGAAGCAATGAGCAGTTCTTC | CASSLRLAGSNEQFF
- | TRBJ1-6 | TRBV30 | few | TGTGCCTGGAGTGTACGGAGCCCTGGGTCACCCCTCCACTTT | CAWSVRSPGSPLHF
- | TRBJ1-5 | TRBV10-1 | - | TGCGCCAGCAGTGATCTTGAGGACAGACCCAATCAGCCCCAGCATTTT | CASSDLEDRPNQPQHF
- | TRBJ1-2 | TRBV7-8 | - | TGTGCCAGCAGCTTAGAACGGCGGGCTAACTATGGCTACACCTTC | CASSLERRANYGYTF
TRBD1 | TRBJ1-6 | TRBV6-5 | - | TGTGCCAGCGGACAGGGGCTGAGTAATTCACCCCTCCACTTT | CASGQGLSNSPLHF
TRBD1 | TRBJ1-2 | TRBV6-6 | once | TGTGCCACACCGCGGGACAGGGGCTATGGCTACACCTTC | CATPRDRGYGYTF
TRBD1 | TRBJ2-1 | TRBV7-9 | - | TGTGCCAGCAGCTTAGAGGTAGGGGGCGGGAATGAGCAGTTCTTC | CASSLEVGGGNEQFF
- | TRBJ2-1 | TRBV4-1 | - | TGCGCCAGCAGCCCTAAGTCAGGGTTGGTCAATGAGCAGTTCTTC | CASSPKSGLVNEQFF
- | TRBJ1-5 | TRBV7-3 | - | TGTGCCATGAGACAGTATAGCAATCAGCCCCAGCATTTT | CAMRQYSNQPQHF
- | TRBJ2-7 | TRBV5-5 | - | TGTGCCAGCAGCTCACCTGTCGGGGGCGGGGGAGTGGGCTACGAGCAGTACTTC | CASSSPVGGGGVGYEQYF
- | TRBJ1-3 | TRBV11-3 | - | TGTGCCAGCAGTCCCAGGCTGGGGGGCTCTGGAAACACCATATATTTT | CASSPRLGGSGNTIYF
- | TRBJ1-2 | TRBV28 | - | TGTGCCAGCAGTTCCTTGGGCGATGGCTACACCTTC | CASSSLGDGYTF
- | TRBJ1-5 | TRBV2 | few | TGTGCCAGCAGTTTTTCAGGGGAGCCCCAGCATTTT | CASSFSGEPQHF
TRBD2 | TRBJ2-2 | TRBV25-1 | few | TGTGCCAGCAGTGCTCTAGCGGGGGGGCCGGCGGGCACCGGGGAGCTGTTTTTT | CASSALAGGPAGTGELFF
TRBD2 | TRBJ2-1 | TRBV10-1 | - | TGCGCCAGCAGATTCCCTAGCGGGGGGGCCGGGAATGAGCAGTTCTTC | CASRFPSGGAGNEQFF
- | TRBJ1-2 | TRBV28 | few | TGTGCCAGCAGTCCGGCTGGGGAGGGGTATGGCTACACCTTC | CASSPAGEGYGYTF
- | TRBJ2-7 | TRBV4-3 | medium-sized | TGCGCCAGCAGCCAGGCAACAAGATACGAGCAGTACTTC | CASSQATRYEQYF
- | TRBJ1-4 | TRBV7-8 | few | TGTGCCAGCACCCCCCAACGAGGGGAAAAACTGTTTTTT | CASTPQRGEKLFF
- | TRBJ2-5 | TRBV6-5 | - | TGTGCCAGCAGTTACTCGAGTGGGGAGCGAGAGACCCAGTACTTC | CASSYSSGERETQYF
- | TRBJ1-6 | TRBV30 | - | TGTGCCTGGAGTGTAAGGAGCACGAATTCACCCCTCCACTTT | CAWSVRSTNSPLHF
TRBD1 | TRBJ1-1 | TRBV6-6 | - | TGTGCCAGCAGTTACAGACAGGGATATGAAGCTTTCTTT | CASSYRQGYEAFF
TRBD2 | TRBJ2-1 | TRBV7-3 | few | TGTGCCAGCAGCTTAAGTAGCGGGGTCCGGAATGAGCAGTTCTTC | CASSLSSGVRNEQFF
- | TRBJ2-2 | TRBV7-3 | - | TGTGCCAGCAGCTTAATGCAGAGAGGAACCGGGGAGCTGTTTTTT | CASSLMQRGTGELFF
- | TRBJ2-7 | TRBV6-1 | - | TGTGCCACACAGGGAAACGATCGCCTATCGAAGGGGCAGTACTTC | CATQGNDRLSKGQYF
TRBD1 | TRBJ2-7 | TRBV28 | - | TGTGCCAGCAGTTCCCCGGGGACAGGGTCTTCCTACGAGCAGTACTTC | CASSSPGTGSSYEQYF
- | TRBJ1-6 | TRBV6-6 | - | TGTGCCAGCAGTTACTCTTGGCCATCCTATAATTCACCCCTCCACTTT | CASSYSWPSYNSPLHF